A selection of T cell receptor beta chains follows, all from one sample in a study of vaccination and CD4 T cells after COVID-19. For these receptors, no antigen is known. MiXCR, applied by TCRdb to the PCR reads, yields one record per CDR3 protein. The sample holds tens of thousands of distinct CDR3 sequences, 28% seen once. Sample: CD4+ T cells from blood, cultured in vitro, taken about 7 months after SARS-CoV-2 vaccination. All receptors come from a human donor who had recovered from COVID-19. CDR3s include the opening cysteine and the closing phenylalanine or tryptophan. D genes are given only for firm matches. Clone size is not always given. Where it is, it says once, few, many or a class for expanded clones.

V: TRBV28
J: TRBJ2-6
D: TRBD2
size: NA
CDR3: CASSRGGTGANVLTF
DNA: TGTGCCAGCAGTCGGGGGGGGACTGGGGCCAACGTCCTGACTTTC

V: TRBV27
J: TRBJ1-1
D: NA
size: NA
CDR3: CASTRLDKTEAFF
DNA: TGTGCCAGCACCCGTTTAGATAAGACTGAAGCTTTCTTT

V: TRBV6-1
J: TRBJ2-7
D: TRBD1
size: NA
CDR3: CASSGRDRGNEQYF
DNA: TGTGCCAGCAGTGGTCGGGACAGGGGCAACGAGCAGTACTTC

V: TRBV7-6
J: TRBJ1-1
D: NA
size: NA
CDR3: CASSQRGGTSNTEAFF
DNA: TGTGCCAGCAGCCAAAGGGGGGGGACATCGAACACTGAAGCTTTCTTT

V: TRBV20-1
J: TRBJ2-1
D: TRBD2
size: NA
CDR3: CSANSGRGAYNEQFF
DNA: TGCAGTGCTAATAGCGGGAGAGGCGCCTACAATGAGCAGTTCTTC

V: TRBV6-1
J: TRBJ1-1
D: NA
size: few
CDR3: CASSPSGSGAFF
DNA: TGTGCCAGCAGTCCATCGGGGTCTGGCGCTTTCTTT

V: TRBV7-8
J: TRBJ1-2
D: NA
size: few
CDR3: CASSLQEADYGYTF
DNA: TGTGCCAGCAGCTTACAGGAGGCGGACTATGGCTACACCTTC

V: TRBV4-1
J: TRBJ2-7
D: TRBD2
size: NA
CDR3: CASSQAPGGRGSYEQYF
DNA: TGCGCCAGCAGCCAAGCCCCTGGGGGGAGGGGCTCCTACGAGCAGTACTTC

V: TRBV20-1
J: TRBJ2-1
D: TRBD1
size: NA
CDR3: CSARRPGGNYNEQFF
DNA: TGCAGTGCTAGAAGACCAGGGGGCAACTACAATGAGCAGTTCTTC

V: TRBV7-9
J: TRBJ2-3
D: TRBD2
size: NA
CDR3: CASSFGLAGDTDTQYF
DNA: TGTGCCAGCAGCTTTGGACTAGCGGGAGACACAGATACGCAGTATTTT

V: TRBV20-1
J: TRBJ1-2
D: NA
size: NA
CDR3: CSANRVGVHGYTF
DNA: TGCAGTGCAAACAGGGTGGGTGTGCATGGCTACACCTTC

V: TRBV20-1
J: TRBJ1-6
D: NA
size: few
CDR3: CSAEQTVQADNSPLHF
DNA: TGCAGTGCTGAGCAGACGGTACAGGCGGATAATTCACCCCTCCACTTT

V: TRBV29-1
J: TRBJ1-2
D: NA
size: few
CDR3: CSVDVGIYGYTF
DNA: TGCAGCGTTGATGTGGGGATCTATGGCTACACCTTC

V: TRBV4-2
J: TRBJ2-7
D: NA
size: NA
CDR3: CASSPERRAPYEQYF
DNA: TGTGCCAGCAGCCCGGAGCGAAGGGCCCCCTACGAGCAGTACTTC

V: TRBV18
J: TRBJ2-5
D: NA
size: NA
CDR3: CASSRMLGAGKETQYF
DNA: TGTGCCAGCTCACGAATGCTTGGGGCGGGCAAAGAGACCCAGTACTTC

V: TRBV10-1
J: TRBJ2-3
D: TRBD2
size: once
CDR3: CARGGVDGGRDTQYF
DNA: TGCGCCAGGGGGGGAGTGGATGGCGGGAGAGATACGCAGTATTTT

V: TRBV6-1
J: TRBJ1-6
D: TRBD1
size: many
CDR3: CASRRDRGYSPLHF
DNA: TGTGCCAGCAGGCGGGACAGGGGGTATTCACCCCTCCACTTT

V: TRBV20-1
J: TRBJ1-1
D: NA
size: NA
CDR3: CSARSTLRANTEAFF
DNA: TGCAGTGCTAGATCCACTTTGAGGGCGAACACTGAAGCTTTCTTT

V: TRBV5-1
J: TRBJ2-7
D: NA
size: few
CDR3: CASSLGPDRYEQYF
DNA: TGCGCCAGCAGCTTGGGCCCCGACCGCTACGAGCAGTACTTC

V: TRBV20-1
J: TRBJ2-3
D: NA
size: few
CDR3: CSARTSTDTQYF
DNA: TGCAGTGCTAGAACTAGCACAGATACGCAGTATTTT

V: TRBV6-2/TRBV6-3
J: TRBJ1-2
D: TRBD1
size: few
CDR3: CASSYTGQGSGYTF
DNA: TGTGCCAGCAGTTACACCGGACAGGGAAGTGGCTACACCTTC

V: TRBV20-1
J: TRBJ2-1
D: TRBD2
size: few
CDR3: CSAPLPGLAGRNEQFF
DNA: TGCAGTGCTCCTCTTCCGGGACTAGCGGGACGCAATGAGCAGTTCTTC

V: TRBV7-9
J: TRBJ1-1
D: TRBD1
size: NA
CDR3: CVSSLLGQGEAFF
DNA: TGTGTCAGCAGCCTCCTCGGACAGGGGGAAGCTTTCTTT

V: TRBV10-3
J: TRBJ2-3
D: TRBD2
size: NA
CDR3: CAIRPSSGSVGADTQYF
DNA: TGTGCCATCAGACCCTCAAGCGGGAGTGTCGGCGCAGATACGCAGTATTTT

V: TRBV10-3
J: TRBJ2-3
D: NA
size: few
CDR3: CAISSPRGTQYF
DNA: TGTGCCATCAGTTCTCCCCGGGGTACGCAGTATTTT

V: TRBV7-9
J: TRBJ1-1
D: NA
size: NA
CDR3: CASSLATGHLTEAFF
DNA: TGTGCCAGCAGCTTAGCCACGGGACACCTCACTGAAGCTTTCTTT

V: TRBV20-1
J: TRBJ2-6
D: NA
size: NA
CDR3: CSARDPGSGANVLTF
DNA: TGCAGTGCTAGAGATCCAGGGTCTGGGGCCAACGTCCTGACTTTC

V: TRBV27
J: TRBJ2-1
D: TRBD2
size: few
CDR3: CASSSRLAGSYNEQFF
DNA: TGTGCCAGCAGTTCCCGACTAGCGGGTTCCTACAATGAGCAGTTCTTC

V: TRBV7-3
J: TRBJ2-5
D: NA
size: many
CDR3: CASSLRGGAFETQYF
DNA: TGTGCCAGCAGCTTAAGGGGCGGGGCGTTTGAGACCCAGTACTTC